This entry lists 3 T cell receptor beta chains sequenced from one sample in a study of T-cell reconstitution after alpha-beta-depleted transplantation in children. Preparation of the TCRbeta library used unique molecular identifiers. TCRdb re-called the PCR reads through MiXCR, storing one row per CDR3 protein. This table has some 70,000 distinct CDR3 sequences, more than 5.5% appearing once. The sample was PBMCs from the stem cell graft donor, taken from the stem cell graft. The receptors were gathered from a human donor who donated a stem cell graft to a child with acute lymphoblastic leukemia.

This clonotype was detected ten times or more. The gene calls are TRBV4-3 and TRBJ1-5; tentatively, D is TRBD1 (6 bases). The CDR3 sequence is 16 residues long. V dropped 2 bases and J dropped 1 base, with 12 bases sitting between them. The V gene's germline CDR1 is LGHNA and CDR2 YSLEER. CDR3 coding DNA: TGCGCCAGCAGCCAATATTGGACAGAGAGCAATCAGCCCCAGCATTTT. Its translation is CASSQYWTESNQPQHF.

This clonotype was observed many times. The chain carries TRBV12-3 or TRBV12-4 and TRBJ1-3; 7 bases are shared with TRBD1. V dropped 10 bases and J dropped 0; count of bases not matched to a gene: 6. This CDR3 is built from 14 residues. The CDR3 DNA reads TGTGCCACCCGGGACAGTAGCTCTGGAAACACCATATATTTT. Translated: CATRDSSSGNTIYF.

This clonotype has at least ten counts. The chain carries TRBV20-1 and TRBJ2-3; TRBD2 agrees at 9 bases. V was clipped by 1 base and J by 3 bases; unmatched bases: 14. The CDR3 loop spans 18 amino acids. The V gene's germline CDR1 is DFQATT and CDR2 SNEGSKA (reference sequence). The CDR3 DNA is TGCAGTGCTAGAGGCTGGGGCCTTAGCGGGGGCCGGACAGATACGCAGTATTTT. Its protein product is CSARGWGLSGGRTDTQYF.